The entry below describes one TCR beta chain. This CDR3 is built from 15 residues. The germline gives CDR1 MNHNS, CDR2 SASEGT. With 6 bases removed from V and 2 bases from J, the gap between germline ends came to 13 bases. The data were obtained in a study of cytomegalovirus exposure and HLA in healthy donors. Both 60 Vbeta primers and 13 Jbeta primers went into the PCR. Clones were sequenced by immunoSEQ multiplex PCR, and TCRdb holds only the in-frame ones, with some missing. Of 95,000 to 150,000 clones listed, roughly 77% were seen once; the top ten hold 0.85% to 1.4%. At the time of sampling, donors were nominally healthy, though unrecorded immune exposures were likely.

The chain combines TRBV6-1 with TRBJ1-4; tentatively, D is TRBD1 (6 bases). The receptor comes from a woman aged 25 to 39 in good health and CMV-seronegative. Sequencing was carried out using PBMCs. The CDR3 reads CASRPNRVTNEKLFF. The CDR3 nucleotides read TGTGCCAGCAGACCCAACAGGGTGACTAATGAAAAACTGTTTTTT.